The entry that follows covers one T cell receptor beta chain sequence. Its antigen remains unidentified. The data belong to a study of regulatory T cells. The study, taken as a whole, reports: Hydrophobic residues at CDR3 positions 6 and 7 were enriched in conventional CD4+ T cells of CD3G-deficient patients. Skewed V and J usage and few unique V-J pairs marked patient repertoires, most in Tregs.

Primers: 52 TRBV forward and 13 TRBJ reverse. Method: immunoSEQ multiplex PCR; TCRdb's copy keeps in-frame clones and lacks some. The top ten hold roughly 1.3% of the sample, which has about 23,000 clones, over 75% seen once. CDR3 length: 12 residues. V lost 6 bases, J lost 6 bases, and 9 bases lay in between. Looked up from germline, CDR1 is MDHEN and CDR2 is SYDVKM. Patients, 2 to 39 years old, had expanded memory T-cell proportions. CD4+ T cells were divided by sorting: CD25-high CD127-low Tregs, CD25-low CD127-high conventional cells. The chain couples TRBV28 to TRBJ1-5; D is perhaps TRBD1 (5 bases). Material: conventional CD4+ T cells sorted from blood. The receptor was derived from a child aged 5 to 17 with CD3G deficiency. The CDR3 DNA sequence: TGTGCCAGCAGCGGAGGGGTTCAGCCCCAGCATTTT. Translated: CASSGGVQPQHF. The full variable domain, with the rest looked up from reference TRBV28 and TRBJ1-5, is DVKVTQSSRYLVKRTGEKVFLECVQDMDHENMFWYRQDPGLGLRLIYFSYDVKMKEKGDIPEGYSVSREKKERFSLILESASTNQTSMYLCASSGGVQPQHFGDGTRLSIL.